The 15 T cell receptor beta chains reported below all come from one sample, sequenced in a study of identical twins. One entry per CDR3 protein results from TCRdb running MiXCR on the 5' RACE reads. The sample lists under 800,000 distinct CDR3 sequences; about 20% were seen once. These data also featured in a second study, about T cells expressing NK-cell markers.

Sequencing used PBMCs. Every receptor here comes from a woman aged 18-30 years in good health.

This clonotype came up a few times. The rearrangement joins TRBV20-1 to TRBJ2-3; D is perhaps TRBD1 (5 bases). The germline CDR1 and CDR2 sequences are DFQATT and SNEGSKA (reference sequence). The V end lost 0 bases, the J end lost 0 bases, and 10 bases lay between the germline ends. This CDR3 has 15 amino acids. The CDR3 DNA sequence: TGCAGTGCTAGAGAACAGGTCGCTAGCACAGATACGCAGTATTTT. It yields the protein CSAREQVASTDTQYF.

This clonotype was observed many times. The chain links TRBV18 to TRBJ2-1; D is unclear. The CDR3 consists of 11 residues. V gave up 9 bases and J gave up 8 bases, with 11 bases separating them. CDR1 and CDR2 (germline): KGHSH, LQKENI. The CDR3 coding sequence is TGTGCCAGTCGACGTTCCTATGAGCAGTTCTTC. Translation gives CASRRSYEQFF. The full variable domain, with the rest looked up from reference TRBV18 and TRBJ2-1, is NAGVMQNPRHLVRRRGQEARLRCSPMKGHSHVYWYRQLPEEGLKFMVYLQKENIIDESGMPKERFSAEFPKEGPSILRIQQVVRGDSAAYFCASRRSYEQFFGPGTRLTVL.

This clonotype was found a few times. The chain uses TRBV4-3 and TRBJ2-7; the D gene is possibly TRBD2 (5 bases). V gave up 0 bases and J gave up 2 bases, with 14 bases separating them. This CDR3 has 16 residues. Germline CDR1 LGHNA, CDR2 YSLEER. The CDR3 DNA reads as TGCGCCAGCAGCCAAGATGGAGTCGGGAAGACCTACGAGCAGTACTTC. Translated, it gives CASSQDGVGKTYEQYF.

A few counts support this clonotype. CDR3 DNA: TGCGCCAGCAGCTCGACAGGGAACTACGAGCAGTACTTC. Translated: CASSSTGNYEQYF. This chain connects TRBV5-1 to TRBJ2-7; 7 bases are a match to TRBD1. This CDR3 region has 13 residues. With V trimmed by 3 bases and J by 3 bases, 3 bases remained unmatched. The germline CDR1 and CDR2 sequences are SGHRS and YFSETQ.

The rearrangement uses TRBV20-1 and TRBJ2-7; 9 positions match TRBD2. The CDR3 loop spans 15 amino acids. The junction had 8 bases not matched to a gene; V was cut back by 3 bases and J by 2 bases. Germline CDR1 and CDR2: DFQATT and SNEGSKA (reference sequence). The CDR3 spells CSARGAGGPAYEQYF. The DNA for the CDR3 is TGCAGTGCTAGGGGAGCGGGGGGCCCCGCCTACGAGCAGTACTTC.

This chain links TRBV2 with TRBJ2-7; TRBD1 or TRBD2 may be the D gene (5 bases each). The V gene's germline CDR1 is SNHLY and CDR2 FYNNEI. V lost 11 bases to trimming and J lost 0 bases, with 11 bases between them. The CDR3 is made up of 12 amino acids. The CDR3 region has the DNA TGTGCCGGGACGCAGAGCTCCTACGAGCAGTACTTC. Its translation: CAGTQSSYEQYF.

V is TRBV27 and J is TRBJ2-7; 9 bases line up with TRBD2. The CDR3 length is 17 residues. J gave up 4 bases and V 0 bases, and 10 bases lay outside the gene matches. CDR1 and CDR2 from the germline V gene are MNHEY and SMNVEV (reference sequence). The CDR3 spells CASSLSFGGRATYEQYF. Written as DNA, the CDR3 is TGTGCCAGCAGTTTATCCTTTGGCGGGAGGGCCACATACGAGCAGTACTTC.

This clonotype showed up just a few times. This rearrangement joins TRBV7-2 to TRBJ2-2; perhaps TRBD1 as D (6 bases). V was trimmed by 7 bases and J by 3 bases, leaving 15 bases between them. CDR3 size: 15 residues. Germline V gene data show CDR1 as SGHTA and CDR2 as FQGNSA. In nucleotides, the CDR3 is TGTGCCAGCACAGCCTACAGGGTGGACACCGGGGAGCTGTTTTTT. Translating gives CASTAYRVDTGELFF.

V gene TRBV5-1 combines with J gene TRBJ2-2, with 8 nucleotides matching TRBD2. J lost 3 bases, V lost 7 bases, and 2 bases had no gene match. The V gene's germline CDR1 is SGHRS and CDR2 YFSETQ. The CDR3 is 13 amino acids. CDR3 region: CASAGGDTGELFF. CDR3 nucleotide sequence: TGCGCCAGCGCCGGGGGGGACACCGGGGAGCTGTTTTTT.

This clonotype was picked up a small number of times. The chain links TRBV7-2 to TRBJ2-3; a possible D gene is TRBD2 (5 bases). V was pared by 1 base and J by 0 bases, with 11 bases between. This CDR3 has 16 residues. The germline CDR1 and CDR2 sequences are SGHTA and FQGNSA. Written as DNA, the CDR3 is TGTGCCAGCAGCTTAGTAGGAGGCGAGAGCACAGATACGCAGTATTTT. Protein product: CASSLVGGESTDTQYF.

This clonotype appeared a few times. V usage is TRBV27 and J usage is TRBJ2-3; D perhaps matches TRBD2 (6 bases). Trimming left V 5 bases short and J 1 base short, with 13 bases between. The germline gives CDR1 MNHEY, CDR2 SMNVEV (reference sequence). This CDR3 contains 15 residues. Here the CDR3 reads CASSDGTARTDTQYF. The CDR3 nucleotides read TGTGCCAGCAGTGACGGGACTGCCCGCACAGATACGCAGTATTTT.

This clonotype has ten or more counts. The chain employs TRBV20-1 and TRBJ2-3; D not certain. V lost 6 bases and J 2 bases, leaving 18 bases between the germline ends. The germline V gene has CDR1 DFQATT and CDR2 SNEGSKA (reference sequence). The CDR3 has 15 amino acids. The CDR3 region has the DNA TGCAGTGCCCCCAAGGGCAGCCCACCCACAGATACGCAGTATTTT. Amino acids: CSAPKGSPPTDTQYF.

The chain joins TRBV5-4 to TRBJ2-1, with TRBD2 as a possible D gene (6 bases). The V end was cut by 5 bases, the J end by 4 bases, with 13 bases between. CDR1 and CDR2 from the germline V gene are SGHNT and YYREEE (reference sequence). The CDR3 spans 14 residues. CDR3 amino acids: CASSRTGTYNEQFF. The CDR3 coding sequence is TGTGCCAGCAGTCGGACCGGGACTTACAATGAGCAGTTCTTC.

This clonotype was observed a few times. This chain's CDR3 is CASRPQREAYNEQFF. CDR3 nucleotide sequence: TGTGCCAGCAGGCCCCAGAGGGAGGCATACAATGAGCAGTTCTTC. V gene TRBV6-1 combines with J gene TRBJ2-1; the D gene is possibly TRBD2 (6 bases). Germline V gives CDR1 MNHNS, CDR2 SASEGT. CDR3 length: 15 residues. Trimming stripped 6 bases from V and 4 bases from J, with 16 bases between.

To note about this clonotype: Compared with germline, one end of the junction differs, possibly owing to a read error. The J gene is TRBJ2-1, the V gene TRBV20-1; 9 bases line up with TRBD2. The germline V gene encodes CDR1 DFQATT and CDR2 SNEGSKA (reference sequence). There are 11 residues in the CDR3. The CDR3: CSASFGTSTIF. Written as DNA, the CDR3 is TGCAGTGCTAGCTTCGGGACTAGCACTATCTTC.